Given below is one T cell receptor beta chain in context. Antigen: not known. The data derive from a study of shared clonotypes between healthy human individuals. Across the study: Participating donors consisted of two women and a few men aged 18 to 49. Study-level points and caveats: Sampling used blood alone; tissue repertoires probably differ.

This table comes from immunoSEQ multiplex PCR, and its TCRdb copy is limited to in-frame clones, with some not included. The sample has around 1,000,000 clones, 77% seen once. Everyone who donated was a Caucasian adult who lived in Nashville, Tennessee. The sequenced sample consisted of memory CD4+ T cells from PBMCs. Subset here: CD45RA-negative fraction. This clonotype was obtained from a man between 18 and 35 years old in good health. Some clones in this sample may be carry-over from other donors' samples.

CDR3 sequence: CATTGLTYEQYF. In DNA form, the CDR3 reads TGTGCCACCACCGGACTGACCTACGAGCAGTACTTC. The V and J genes are TRBV6-5 and TRBJ2-7; D might be TRBD2 (5 bases). CDR3 size: 12 residues. Germline CDR1 MNHEY, CDR2 SVGAGI. V lost 10 bases and J lost 2, with 12 bases in between.